Described below is a single T cell receptor (beta chain) sequence and its context. Its antigen is undetermined. With molecular barcodes, quantitative 5'-RACE was used to make the TCR beta libraries. TCRdb recomputed calls from the 5' RACE reads with MiXCR, one row per CDR3 protein. The table shows about 700,000 distinct CDR3 sequences, with around 19% occurring only once. This entry is derived from a study of CD8 T cells in ankylosing spondylitis. CDR3 length equals 19 residues. The ends were cut back, 8 bases at V and 0 bases at J, with 25 bases in the middle. Looked up from germline, CDR1 is MNHEY and CDR2 is SMNVEV (reference sequence). Study outcomes and limitations: Ankylosing spondylitis blood appeared to be characterized by a TCR beta motif of about eight highly homologous variants. Clones that were linked to disease were CD8+ and were relatively rare in peripheral blood. Past research had described some motif variants in reactive arthritis synovial fluid and blood. In ankylosing spondylitis patients, matched synovial fluid reportedly showed significant enrichment of disease-linked clones.

This chain links TRBV27 with TRBJ2-2; D is possibly TRBD1 or TRBD2 (7 bases each). This receptor was identified in a male donor with ankylosing spondylitis. Material for sequencing was blood, either unsorted or a sorted T cell fraction (not recorded which). The CDR3 protein is CASGTALSGKPANTGELFF. The DNA for the CDR3 is TGTGCCAGCGGGACAGCTTTAAGCGGGAAACCCGCGAACACCGGGGAGCTGTTTTTT.